The clone carrying this TCR beta chain has a count of ten or more. Antigen: not known. This sample stems from a study of spatial heterogeneity in lung cancer. Study in general: Detected beta-chain sequences consistently exceeded alpha-chain sequences.

Using its own MiXCR run on the 5' RACE reads, TCRdb lists one record per CDR3 protein. This sample has about 27,000 distinct CDR3 sequences, with 7.1% found just once. The sample's time point: sample taken at primary tumor resection. General observations from the study: The study estimated about 7.3% alpha and under 15% beta chain coverage of tumor T cells. Mutation counts in tumors were tracked by counts of expanded intratumoral alpha and beta TCRs.

In germline, CDR1 is DFQATT, CDR2 SNEGSKA (reference sequence). The V gene lost 4 bases and the J gene lost 3 bases, with 13 bases spanning the gap. The CDR3 contains 14 residues. The sequencing here drew on lung tumor tissue, taken at surgery. The sequence was collected from a male donor with early-stage non-small cell lung cancer. The gene calls are TRBV20-1 and TRBJ2-4, with D possibly matching TRBD1 (6 bases). The CDR3 is CSAKVGGVKNIQYF. The DNA for the CDR3 is TGCAGTGCTAAAGTAGGGGGAGTCAAAAACATTCAGTACTTC.